These 15 T cell receptor beta chains were all obtained from the same sample, sequenced in a study of CD8+ T cells in alopecia areata. Treatment specified: oral pan-JAK inhibitor, 5-10 mg twice daily. RNA was isolated and reverse transcribed to cDNA, the sequencing template. Profiled with immunoSEQ multiplex PCR; TCRdb holds only in-frame clones, not every one. The sample yields around 270,000 clones, 58% seen once. The source material was CD4+ T cells sorted from blood, sampled at week 24, from a patient treated with tofacitinib. The receptors were gathered from a human donor with alopecia areata.

The genes are TRBV2 and TRBJ2-5; the D is unclear. V dropped 7 bases and J dropped 1 base, with 10 bases sitting between them. There are 13 residues in the CDR3. Germline loops: CDR1 SNHLY, CDR2 FYNNEI. CDR3 loop: CASTERLQETQYF. CDR3 DNA: TGTGCCAGCACCGAAAGGCTCCAAGAGACCCAGTACTTC.

The chain carries TRBV4-2 and TRBJ2-3; 9 nucleotides match TRBD2. V lost 1 base and J lost 0; bases outside the gene matches: 8. Germline CDR1 is LGHNA and CDR2 is YNFKEQ. The CDR3 is 18 amino acids. The CDR3 DNA reads TGTGCCAGCAGCCAAGCCCGGGCTAGCGGGGTTAGCACAGATACGCAGTATTTT. As protein: CASSQARASGVSTDTQYF.

The chain joins TRBV9 to TRBJ2-3, with D possibly matching TRBD2 (6 bases). V lost 0 bases to trimming and J lost 1 base, with 15 bases between them. Germline assignment: CDR1 SGDLS and CDR2 YYNGEE. CDR3 size: 17 residues. The CDR3 DNA reads as TGTGCCAGCAGCGTAGTTTCAACTAGCTCAGGCACAGATACGCAGTATTTT. It specifies CASSVVSTSSGTDTQYF.

As concerns this clone: Additional DNA sequences in this sample encode the identical CDR3. The chain uses TRBV7-2 and TRBJ2-7; possible D gene TRBD1, 5 bases. The ends were cut back, 6 bases at V and 3 bases at J, with 9 bases in the middle. The CDR3 length is 12 residues. The germline V gene encodes CDR1 SGHTA and CDR2 FQGNSA. The DNA for the CDR3 is TGTGCCAGCAGTTTGCAGGGCTACGAGCAGTACTTC. Translation: CASSLQGYEQYF.

This clone came up a few times. The rearrangement joins TRBV14 to TRBJ1-3; D is ambiguous. This CDR3 region has 12 residues. CDR1 SGHDN and CDR2 FVKESK come from the germline V gene. Trimming removed 4 bases from V and 0 bases from J, with 1 base in between. For the CDR3, the DNA is TGTGCCAGCAGCCCCTCTGGAAACACCATATATTTT. This gives the protein CASSPSGNTIYF. Supplemented by reference TRBV14 and TRBJ1-3, the full variable domain reads EAGVTQFPSHSVIEKGQTVTLRCDPISGHDNLYWYRRVMGKEIKFLLHFVKESKQDESGMPNNRFLAERTGGTYSTLKVQPAELEDSGVYFCASSPSGNTIYFGEGSWLTVV.

This clone was found a few times. The chain recombines TRBV18 with TRBJ2-7; the match to TRBD1 covers 8 bases. Germline assignment: CDR1 KGHSH and CDR2 LQKENI. The CDR3 covers 13 residues. Germline trimming cut 3 bases from V and 3 bases from J; bases unmatched to any gene: 1. The CDR3 here is CASSPGQDYEQYF. The CDR3 DNA reads as TGTGCCAGCTCACCGGGACAGGACTACGAGCAGTACTTC. Full variable domain (rest looked up from reference TRBV18 and TRBJ2-7): NAGVMQNPRHLVRRRGQEARLRCSPMKGHSHVYWYRQLPEEGLKFMVYLQKENIIDESGMPKERFSAEFPKEGPSILRIQQVVRGDSAAYFCASSPGQDYEQYFGPGTRLTVT.

The rearrangement uses TRBV9 and TRBJ2-6; the D gene is possibly TRBD2 (5 bases). The CDR3 totals 16 residues. V shed 2 bases and J shed 3 bases, with 12 bases lying between them. The V gene's germline CDR1 is SGDLS and CDR2 YYNGEE. The CDR3 coding sequence is TGTGCCAGCAGCGTTTCGACGGGGAATGGGGCCAACGTCCTGACTTTC. Protein product: CASSVSTGNGANVLTF. Together with reference TRBV9 and TRBJ2-6, the CDR3 gives the full variable domain: DSGVTQTPKHLITATGQRVTLRCSPRSGDLSVYWYQQSLDQGLQFLIQYYNGEERAKGNILERFSAQQFPDLHSELNLSSLELGDSALYFCASSVSTGNGANVLTFGAGSRLTVL.

The V gene is TRBV7-2, the J gene TRBJ1-1; D not resolved. Germline V CDR1 and CDR2: SGHTA, FQGNSA. CDR3 size: 14 residues. V was clipped by 5 bases and J by 2 bases, with 12 bases between them. CDR3 sequence (DNA): TGTGCCAGCAGCGTCCCATATCTCAACACTGAAGCTTTCTTT. Protein sequence: CASSVPYLNTEAFF.

The chain joins TRBV29-1 to TRBJ1-1; 8 bases fit TRBD1. V shed 0 bases, J shed 5 bases, and the junction held 11 bases outside the gene matches. The CDR3 consists of 16 residues. From germline, CDR1 is SQVTM and CDR2 ANQGSEA. For the CDR3, the DNA is TGCAGCGTTGAAGATTTCTGGAACAGGGGGAGAACTGAAGCTTTCTTT. Amino acid sequence: CSVEDFWNRGRTEAFF.

As regards this clone: An end of the junction differs from the germline gene, which may be a read error. The chain has TRBV7-7 and TRBJ2-3; the match to TRBD1 covers 7 bases. Looked up from germline, CDR1 is SSHAT and CDR2 is FNYEAQ (reference sequence). The CDR3 covers 13 residues. DNA of the CDR3: TGTGCTAGCAGCCCACCGGGACAGAATACGCAGTATTTT. It codes for CASSPPGQNTQYF.

CDR3 sequence (DNA): TGCGCCAGCAGCCAAGAAGGGTTGAGGCAGCCCCAGCATTTT. It is translated as CASSQEGLRQPQHF. This rearrangement joins TRBV4-1 to TRBJ1-5; the D is unclear. The CDR3 extends over 14 amino acids. Trimming removed 0 bases from V and 7 bases from J, with 10 bases in between. Germline assignment: CDR1 MGHRA and CDR2 YSYEKL.

This clone was counted only a few times. The chain links TRBV25-1 to TRBJ1-1; D is ambiguous. This CDR3 is built from 14 residues. V shed 6 bases and J shed 0 bases, with 11 bases lying between them. The germline gives CDR1 MGHDK, CDR2 SYGVNS. This CDR3 reads CASRTADLNTEAFF. The CDR3 DNA is TGTGCCAGCAGAACCGCGGACCTGAACACTGAAGCTTTCTTT.

The DNA of the CDR3 is TGTGCCAGCAGTTACACTCGAAGTAGCGAGCAGTACTTC. Encoded protein: CASSYTRSSEQYF. V gene TRBV6-5 combines with J gene TRBJ2-7; no definite D call. Germline V gives CDR1 MNHEY, CDR2 SVGAGI. V was pared by 2 bases and J by 6 bases, with 11 bases between. This CDR3 contains 13 residues.

V and J are TRBV29-1 and TRBJ2-7, with D hard to call. V lost 0 bases and J lost 2, with 5 bases in between. This CDR3 has 12 residues. Per germline, CDR1 SQVTM and CDR2 ANQGSEA. The CDR3 DNA follows: TGCAGCGTTGAAGATTCCCCCTACGAGCAGTACTTC. It encodes CSVEDSPYEQYF.

V usage is TRBV7-6 and J usage is TRBJ1-2, with D hard to call. Trimming took off 1 base at V and 1 base at J, with 10 bases between the two ends. The germline gives CDR1 SGHVS, CDR2 FNYEAQ. There are 15 residues in the CDR3. CDR3 region: CASSLDGRSNYGYTF. As DNA, the CDR3 is TGTGCCAGCAGCTTAGACGGGCGGAGTAACTATGGCTACACCTTC.